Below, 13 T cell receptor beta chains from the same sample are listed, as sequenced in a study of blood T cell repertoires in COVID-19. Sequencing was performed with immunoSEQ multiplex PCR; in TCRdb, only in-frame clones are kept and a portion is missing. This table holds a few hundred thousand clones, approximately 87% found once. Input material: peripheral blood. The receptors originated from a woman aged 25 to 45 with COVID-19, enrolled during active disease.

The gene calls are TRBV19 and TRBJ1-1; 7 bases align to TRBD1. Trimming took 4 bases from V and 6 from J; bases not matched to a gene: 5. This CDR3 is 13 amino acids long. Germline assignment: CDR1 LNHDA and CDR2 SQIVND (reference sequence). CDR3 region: CASSKGTVAEAFF. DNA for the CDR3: TGTGCCAGTAGTAAGGGGACAGTCGCTGAAGCTTTCTTT.

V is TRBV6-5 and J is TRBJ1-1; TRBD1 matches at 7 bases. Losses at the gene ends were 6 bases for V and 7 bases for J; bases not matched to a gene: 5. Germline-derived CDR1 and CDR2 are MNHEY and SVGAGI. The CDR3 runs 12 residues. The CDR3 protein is CASRATGSEAFF. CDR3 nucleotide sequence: TGTGCCAGCAGGGCGACAGGGAGTGAAGCTTTCTTT.

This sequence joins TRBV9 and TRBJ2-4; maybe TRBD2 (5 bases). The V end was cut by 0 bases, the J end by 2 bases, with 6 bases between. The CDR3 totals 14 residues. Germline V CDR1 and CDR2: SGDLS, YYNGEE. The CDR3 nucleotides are TGTGCCAGCAGCGTAGGCGGGCCCAAAAACATTCAGTACTTC. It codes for CASSVGGPKNIQYF.

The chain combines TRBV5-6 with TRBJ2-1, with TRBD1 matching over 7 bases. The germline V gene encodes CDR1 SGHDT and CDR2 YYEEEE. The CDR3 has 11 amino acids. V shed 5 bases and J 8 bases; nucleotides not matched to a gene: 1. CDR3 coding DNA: TGTGCCAGCAGTCAGGGGGATGAGCAGTTCTTC. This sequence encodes CASSQGDEQFF.

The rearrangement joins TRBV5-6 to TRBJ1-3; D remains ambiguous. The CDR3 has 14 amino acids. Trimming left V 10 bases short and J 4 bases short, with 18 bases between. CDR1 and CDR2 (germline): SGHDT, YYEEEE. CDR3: CAGASSRAGNTIYF. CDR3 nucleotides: TGTGCCGGCGCTTCATCGCGGGCGGGAAACACCATATATTTT.

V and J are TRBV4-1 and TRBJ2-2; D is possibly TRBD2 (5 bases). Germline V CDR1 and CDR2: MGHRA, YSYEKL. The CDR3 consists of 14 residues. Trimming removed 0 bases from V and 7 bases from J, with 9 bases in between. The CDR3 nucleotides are TGCGCCAGCAGCCAAGAGAGGGCGGGCGGGGAGCTGTTTTTT. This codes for CASSQERAGGELFF.

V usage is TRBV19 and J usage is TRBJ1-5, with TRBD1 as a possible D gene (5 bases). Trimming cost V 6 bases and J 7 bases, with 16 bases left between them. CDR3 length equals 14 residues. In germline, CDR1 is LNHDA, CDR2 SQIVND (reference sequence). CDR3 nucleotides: TGTGCCAGTAGCCCCTCACGGAGGGACCAGCCCCAGCATTTT. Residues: CASSPSRRDQPQHF.

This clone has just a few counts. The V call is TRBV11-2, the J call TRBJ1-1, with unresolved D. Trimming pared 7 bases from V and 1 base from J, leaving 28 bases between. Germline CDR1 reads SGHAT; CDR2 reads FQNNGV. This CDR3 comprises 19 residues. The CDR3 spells CASIHNLARSGIRNTEAFF. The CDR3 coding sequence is TGTGCCAGCATCCACAATTTAGCCCGCTCGGGGATCAGGAACACTGAAGCTTTCTTT.

The CDR3: CASSDFITGNTGELFF. CDR3 nucleotide sequence: TGTGCCAGCAGTGACTTCATTACAGGGAACACCGGGGAGCTGTTTTTT. The rearrangement links TRBV6-4 to TRBJ2-2; tentatively, D is TRBD1 (5 bases). Germline CDR1 is MRHNA and CDR2 is SNTAGT. Trimming left V 1 base short and J 1 base short, with 10 bases between. The CDR3 has 16 amino acids.

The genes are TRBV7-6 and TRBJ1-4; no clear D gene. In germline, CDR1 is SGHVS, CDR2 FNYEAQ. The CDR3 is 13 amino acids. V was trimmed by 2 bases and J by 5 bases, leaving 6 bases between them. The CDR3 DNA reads TGTGCCAGCAGCTTACGCGGGAATGAAAAACTGTTTTTT. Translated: CASSLRGNEKLFF. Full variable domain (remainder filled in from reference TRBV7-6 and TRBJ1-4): GAGVSQSPRYKVTKRGQDVALRCDPISGHVSLYWYRQALGQGPEFLTYFNYEAQQDKSGLPNDRFSAERPEGSISTLTIQRTEQRDSAMYRCASSLRGNEKLFFGSGTQLSVL.

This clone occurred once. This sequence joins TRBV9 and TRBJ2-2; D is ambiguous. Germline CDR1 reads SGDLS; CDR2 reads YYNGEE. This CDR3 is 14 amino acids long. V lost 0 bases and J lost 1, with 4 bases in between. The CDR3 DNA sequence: TGTGCCAGCAGCGTAGGTCAGAACACCGGGGAGCTGTTTTTT. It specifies CASSVGQNTGELFF.

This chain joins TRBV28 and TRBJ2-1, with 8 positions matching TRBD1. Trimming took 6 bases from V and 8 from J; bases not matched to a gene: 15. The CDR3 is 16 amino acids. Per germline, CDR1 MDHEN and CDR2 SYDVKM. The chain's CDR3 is CASSAPRRGHGDEQFF. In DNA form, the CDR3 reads TGTGCCAGCAGCGCCCCGCGCAGGGGGCATGGAGATGAGCAGTTCTTC.

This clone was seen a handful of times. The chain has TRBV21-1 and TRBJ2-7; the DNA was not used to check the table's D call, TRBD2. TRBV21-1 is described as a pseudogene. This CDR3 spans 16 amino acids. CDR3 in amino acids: CASSAASGRTSYEQYF. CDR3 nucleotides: TGTGCCAGCAGCGCGGCTAGCGGGAGGACCTCCTACGAGCAGTACTTC.